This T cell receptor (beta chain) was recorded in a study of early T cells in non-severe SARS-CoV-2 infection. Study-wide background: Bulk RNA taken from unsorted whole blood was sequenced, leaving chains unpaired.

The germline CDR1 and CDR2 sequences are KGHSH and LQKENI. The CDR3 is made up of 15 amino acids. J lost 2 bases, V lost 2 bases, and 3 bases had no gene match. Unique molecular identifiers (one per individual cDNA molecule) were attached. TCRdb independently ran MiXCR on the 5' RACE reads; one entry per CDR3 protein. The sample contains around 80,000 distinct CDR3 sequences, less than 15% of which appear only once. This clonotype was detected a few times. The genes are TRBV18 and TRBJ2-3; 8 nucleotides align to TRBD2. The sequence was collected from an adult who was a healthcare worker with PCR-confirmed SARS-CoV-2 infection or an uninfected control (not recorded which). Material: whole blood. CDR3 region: CASSPVLAVTDTQYF. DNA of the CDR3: TGTGCCAGCTCACCAGTACTAGCGGTCACAGATACGCAGTATTTT.